What follows are 3 T cell receptor beta chains derived from one specimen sequenced in a study of beta chain features in type 1 diabetes. These TCRs' antigens remain unknown. Findings and caveats of the study: Significant though moderate, a shortening of TCRB CDR3s appeared in all four CD4+ subsets of Type 1 diabetes patients.

Since all of the isolated RNA was reverse transcribed, expressed TCRB transcripts were what got sequenced. Data came from immunoSEQ multiplex PCR; TCRdb stores just in-frame clones and leaves some out. This table holds roughly 50,000 clones, roughly half found once. The sequenced material came from Tregs from blood. The receptors were sampled from a woman aged 35 to 49 with type 1 diabetes.

A single count supports this clone. This chain links TRBV5-1 with TRBJ1-6; D is possibly TRBD1 (6 bases). The germline V gene has CDR1 SGHRS and CDR2 YFSETQ. This CDR3 is 15 amino acids long. Trimming pared 4 bases from V and 10 bases from J, leaving 18 bases between. The CDR3 region has the DNA TGCGCCAGCAGCCATAGACAGGCTCAGTACTCACCCCTCCACTTT. Amino acid sequence: CASSHRQAQYSPLHF. The entire variable domain, with the rest obtained from reference TRBV5-1 and TRBJ1-6, is as follows: KAGVTQTPRYLIKTRGQQVTLSCSPISGHRSVSWYQQTPGQGLQFLFEYFSETQRNKGNFPGRFSGRQFSNSRSEMNVSTLELGDSALYLCASSHRQAQYSPLHFGNGTRLTVT.

The genes are TRBV7-3 and TRBJ2-1; 7 bases are shared with TRBD1. Trimming cost V 5 bases and J 4 bases; bases outside gene matches: 8. The CDR3 loop spans 15 amino acids. Germline-derived CDR1 and CDR2 are SGHTA and FQGTGA. The CDR3 loop reads CASSRQGAPYNEQFF. As DNA, the CDR3 is TGTGCCAGCAGCCGACAGGGCGCGCCTTACAATGAGCAGTTCTTC.

In this sample, this clone turned up a few times. The CDR3 bases are TGTGCCAGCAATCCCGGACAGGGAGGCAATCAGCCCCAGCATTTT. The encoded protein is CASNPGQGGNQPQHF. The chain is built from TRBV6-5 and TRBJ1-5; 8 bases line up with TRBD1. This CDR3 contains 15 residues. Trimming at V came to 7 bases and at J to 2 bases, leaving 7 bases not matched to a gene. Per the germline V gene, CDR1 is MNHEY and CDR2 is SVGAGI.